The 25 T cell receptor beta chains below come from one sample, sequenced in a study of blood T cell repertoires in COVID-19. TCRdb keeps only in-frame clones here, not all; method: immunoSEQ multiplex PCR. The sample consists of 300,000 to 400,000 clones, more than 70% of them appearing once. Sequenced input: peripheral blood. These receptors came from a young woman with COVID-19, enrolled during active disease.

The CDR3 sequence is CASSLGPNPYNEQFF. The CDR3 region has the DNA TGTGCCAGCAGCTTAGGGCCGAACCCCTACAATGAGCAGTTCTTC. The chain links TRBV7-2 to TRBJ2-1; D uncertain. This CDR3 region has 15 residues. With 1 base removed from V and 2 bases from J, the gap between germline ends came to 9 bases. The germline CDR1 and CDR2 sequences are SGHTA and FQGNSA.

This rearrangement joins TRBV3-1 (or the pseudogene TRBV3-2) to TRBJ1-2, with TRBD1 matching 10 bases. The germline V gene encodes CDR1 LGHDT and CDR2 YNNKEL (reference sequence). This CDR3 is 16 amino acids long. With 1 base clipped from V and 7 bases from J, the junction kept 9 bases outside the gene matches. CDR3 amino acids: CASSQGKGQGRGGYTF. CDR3 coding DNA: TGTGCCAGCAGCCAAGGCAAGGGACAGGGGCGGGGTGGCTACACCTTC.

The rearrangement links TRBV7-9 to TRBJ1-3; D is uncertain. The V end lost 3 bases, the J end lost 4 bases, and 10 bases lay between the germline ends. The CDR3 runs to 14 residues. Germline CDR1 SEHNR, CDR2 FQNEAQ (reference sequence). The CDR3 loop is CASSFSGEGNTIYF. The CDR3 bases are TGTGCCAGCAGCTTCTCCGGAGAGGGAAACACCATATATTTT.

The genes are TRBV10-2 and TRBJ1-1, with 7 nucleotides matching TRBD1. Germline V gene data show CDR1 as WSHSY and CDR2 as SAAADI. The CDR3 is 15 amino acids. The J segment lost 4 bases and the V segment lost 6 bases, leaving 11 bases of the junction unmatched. DNA of the CDR3: TGCGCCAGCAGGCCAGACCCCGGGACAGCCACTGAAGCTTTCTTT. This codes for CASRPDPGTATEAFF.

This chain uses TRBV4-2 with TRBJ1-3; D is ambiguous. Per germline, CDR1 LGHNA and CDR2 YNFKEQ. Trimming pared 8 bases from V and 1 base from J, leaving 12 bases between. This CDR3 spans 14 amino acids. In DNA form, the CDR3 reads TGTGCCAGCGCCGCCCCGGGATCTGGAAACACCATATATTTT. Amino acids: CASAAPGSGNTIYF.

This chain joins TRBV18 and TRBJ2-2, with a tentative D call TRBD1 (6 bases). Trimming left V 1 base short and J 0 bases short, with 12 bases between. The CDR3 covers 17 residues. Germline V gene lookup returns CDR1 KGHSH and CDR2 LQKENI. This chain's CDR3 is CASSPRFSGANTGELFF. The CDR3 coding sequence is TGTGCCAGCTCACCACGGTTCTCAGGGGCGAACACCGGGGAGCTGTTTTTT. The entire variable domain, with the rest obtained from reference TRBV18 and TRBJ2-2, is as follows: NAGVMQNPRHLVRRRGQEARLRCSPMKGHSHVYWYRQLPEEGLKFMVYLQKENIIDESGMPKERFSAEFPKEGPSILRIQQVVRGDSAAYFCASSPRFSGANTGELFFGEGSRLTVL.

The chain couples TRBV18 to TRBJ2-5; D not resolved. Trimming shortened V by 2 bases and J by 1 base, and 8 bases separated the two germline ends. This CDR3 has 14 amino acids. CDR1 is KGHSH and CDR2 is LQKENI in the germline V gene. CDR3 coding DNA: TGTGCCAGCTCACCAGTTCGGAGCCAAGAGACCCAGTACTTC. This sequence encodes CASSPVRSQETQYF.

This chain links TRBV7-9 with TRBJ2-1, with D possibly matching TRBD1 (6 bases). In germline, CDR1 is SEHNR, CDR2 FQNEAQ (reference sequence). Trimming pared 5 bases from V and 3 bases from J, leaving 11 bases between. The CDR3 sequence is 14 residues long. The CDR3 region has the DNA TGTGCCAGCAGCCCCGACAGGAACTACAATGAGCAGTTCTTC. Translation gives CASSPDRNYNEQFF.

The chain combines TRBV6-2 or TRBV6-3 with TRBJ2-3, with 11 nucleotides matching TRBD2. This CDR3 spans 16 amino acids. V was pared by 2 bases and J by 1 base, with 2 bases of the junction left unmatched. CDR1 and CDR2 (germline): MNHEY, SVGEGT. CDR3 in amino acids: CASSYMGLAGTDTQYF. The CDR3 DNA is TGTGCCAGCAGTTACATGGGACTAGCGGGCACAGATACGCAGTATTTT.

This chain uses TRBV11-2 with TRBJ1-6; no clear D. V shed 5 bases and J shed 8 bases, with 13 bases lying between them. Per the germline V gene, CDR1 is SGHAT and CDR2 is FQNNGV. This CDR3 has 14 residues. The CDR3 nucleotides are TGTGCCAGCAGCCGCGACACGTCGTATTCACCCCTCCACTTT. It encodes CASSRDTSYSPLHF.

The chain has TRBV9 and TRBJ1-2, with TRBD1 matching 9 bases. This CDR3 comprises 15 residues. Trimming cost V 4 bases and J 6 bases; bases outside gene matches: 10. Germline-derived CDR1 and CDR2 are SGDLS and YYNGEE. In nucleotides, the CDR3 is TGTGCCAGCAGCCCTAGGACAGGGGTAATCCATGGCTACACCTTC. This gives the protein CASSPRTGVIHGYTF.

The chain joins TRBV23-1 to TRBJ2-7; TRBD1 matches at 9 bases. TRBV23-1 is identified as an open reading frame with a role that is uncertain. V was clipped by 11 bases and J by 3 bases; unmatched bases: 11. The CDR3 has 14 residues. CDR3 protein: CARSTGTGNYEQYV. Here the CDR3 DNA reads TGCGCCCGGTCTACCGGGACAGGGAACTACGAGCAGTACGTC.

V usage is TRBV7-2 and J usage is TRBJ2-5, with a tentative D call TRBD1 (5 bases). CDR1 and CDR2 from the germline V gene are SGHTA and FQGNSA. The CDR3 totals 14 residues. Trimming cost V 5 bases and J 4 bases, with 14 bases left between them. CDR3 region: CASSPGSGLETQYF. DNA for the CDR3: TGTGCCAGCAGCCCAGGATCAGGGTTAGAGACCCAGTACTTC.

The V and J genes are TRBV2 and TRBJ1-4; 7 nucleotides match TRBD1. The CDR3 sequence is 14 residues long. Germline V lookup: CDR1 SNHLY, CDR2 FYNNEI. The V and J ends lost 7 bases and 5 bases, in that order; junction bases with no gene match: 7. This chain's CDR3 is CASTTQGLNEKLFF. For the CDR3, the DNA is TGTGCCAGCACTACACAGGGGTTGAATGAAAAACTGTTTTTT.

V usage is TRBV7-2 and J usage is TRBJ1-2; TRBD1 is a possible D gene (5 bases). The length of the CDR3 is 15 residues. Trimming took off 1 base at V and 8 bases at J, with 17 bases between the two ends. Germline V lookup: CDR1 SGHTA, CDR2 FQGNSA. For the CDR3, the DNA is TGTGCCAGCAGCTTAGAGCGGGGATCCCCAGGGGGCTACACCTTC. Its translation is CASSLERGSPGGYTF.

J is TRBJ1-6 and V is TRBV28; D is undetermined. Germline assignment: CDR1 MDHEN and CDR2 SYDVKM. The CDR3 has 13 residues. The germline V and J ends were trimmed by 6 bases and 8 bases, with 11 bases remaining between them. The CDR3 loop reads CASRGRLYSPLHF. CDR3 DNA sequence: TGTGCCAGCAGGGGCAGGCTCTATTCACCCCTCCACTTT.

The chain is built from TRBV19 and TRBJ2-2, with TRBD2 as a possible D gene (6 bases). This CDR3 is built from 18 residues. Trimming removed 1 base at V and 3 bases at J, with 18 bases between. The germline V gene has CDR1 LNHDA and CDR2 SQIVND (reference sequence). In DNA form, the CDR3 reads TGTGCCAGTAGTATAGCAGGGAGGTCATTTTTATACACCGGGGAGCTGTTTTTT. Amino acid sequence: CASSIAGRSFLYTGELFF.

The chain combines TRBV19 with TRBJ1-1, with 7 nucleotides matching TRBD1. Looked up from germline, CDR1 is LNHDA and CDR2 is SQIVND (reference sequence). CDR3 length: 13 amino acids. V dropped 3 bases and J dropped 5; count of bases not matched to a gene: 3. The DNA for the CDR3 is TGTGCCAGTAGTATGACAGGGCTGACTGAAGCTTTCTTT. It encodes CASSMTGLTEAFF.

The V and J genes are TRBV4-1 and TRBJ2-2; 8 bases line up with TRBD2. The CDR3 length is 15 residues. The germline CDR1 and CDR2 sequences are MGHRA and YSYEKL. V was clipped by 2 bases and J by 7 bases; unmatched bases: 6. CDR3 sequence: CASSQRGGMIGELFF. CDR3 in DNA: TGCGCCAGCAGCCAACGGGGGGGCATGATCGGGGAGCTGTTTTTT.

V gene TRBV20-1 combines with J gene TRBJ2-1; 8 bases fit TRBD2. The CDR3 is made up of 14 amino acids. Germline-derived CDR1 and CDR2 are DFQATT and SNEGSKA (reference sequence). The ends lost 3 bases at V and 5 bases at J; junction bases unmatched: 6. The DNA for the CDR3 is TGCAGTGCTAGTCTAGCGGGTTACGACAATGAGCAGTTCTTC. The encoded protein is CSASLAGYDNEQFF.

Concerning this clone: The same CDR3 is also encoded by other DNA sequences in this sample. The chain is built from TRBV5-1 and TRBJ2-1; 11 bases map to TRBD1. Trimming removed 4 bases from V and 6 bases from J; junction bases left unmatched: 3. The CDR3 totals 14 residues. Looked up from germline, CDR1 is SGHRS and CDR2 is YFSETQ. The CDR3 sequence: CASSLGTGGNEQFF. The CDR3 bases are TGCGCCAGCAGCCTCGGGACAGGGGGCAATGAGCAGTTCTTC.

On this clone: The same CDR3 also results from other DNA sequences found in this sample. V gene TRBV14 combines with J gene TRBJ1-1, with D uncertain. V gave up 1 base and J gave up 4 bases, with 7 bases separating them. The CDR3 is 13 residues long. Looked up from germline, CDR1 is SGHDN and CDR2 is FVKESK. CDR3 sequence (DNA): TGTGCCAGCAGCCAAGTGCGGGGCACTGAAGCTTTCTTT. It yields the protein CASSQVRGTEAFF.

CDR3 loop: CASSFESTEAFF. CDR3 DNA sequence: TGTGCCAGTAGTTTTGAGAGCACTGAAGCTTTCTTT. The chain joins TRBV19 to TRBJ1-1, with unresolved D. The V end lost 5 bases, the J end lost 4 bases, and 8 bases lay between the germline ends. Germline V lookup: CDR1 LNHDA, CDR2 SQIVND (reference sequence). The CDR3 has 12 residues.

Comment on this clone: The same CDR3 arises from other DNA sequences in this sample as well. The chain has TRBV19 and TRBJ1-1; 8 bases fit TRBD1. This CDR3 comprises 13 residues. Germline values: CDR1 LNHDA, CDR2 SQIVND (reference sequence). V dropped 6 bases and J dropped 1; count of bases not matched to a gene: 1. The CDR3 loop is CASSTGGNTEAFF. As DNA, the CDR3 is TGTGCCAGTAGCACAGGGGGGAACACTGAAGCTTTCTTT.

This chain links TRBV4-2 with TRBJ2-3; tentative D call: TRBD1 (5 bases). Germline assignment: CDR1 LGHNA and CDR2 YNFKEQ. The CDR3 covers 16 residues. The V gene lost 1 base and the J gene lost 2 bases, with 13 bases spanning the gap. The CDR3 reads CASSQGDGHITDTQYF. CDR3 coding DNA: TGTGCCAGCAGCCAAGGTGATGGACATATCACAGATACGCAGTATTTT.